This T cell receptor (beta chain) was sequenced during a study of T cells in Graves' hyperthyroidism and ophthalmopathy. Trimming shortened V by 4 bases and J by 2 bases, and 9 bases separated the two germline ends. CDR1 and CDR2 from the germline V gene are MGHDK and SYGVNS. CDR3 length: 15 amino acids. Amplified regions were TCR beta CDR3 sequences from RNA transcripts. RT-PCR in the first round (using the HTBI primer set) targeted the TCR CDR3. TCRdb ran MiXCR on the multiplex PCR reads and lists one entry per CDR3 protein. The table records around 700,000 distinct CDR3 sequences, roughly 32% of them present only once. This clonotype was seen ten or more times.

The specimen sequenced was blood. This TCR was recovered from a woman between 35 and 50 years old with Graves' hyperthyroidism. The chain links TRBV25-1 to TRBJ2-6; possibly TRBD1 for D (6 bases). The CDR3 region is CASSGAGAGANVLTF. CDR3 DNA: TGTGCCAGCAGTGGAGCAGGGGCTGGGGCCAACGTCCTGACTTTC.